This T cell receptor beta chain derives from a study of graft-versus-host responses after intestinal transplantation. General study results and limits: Allograft graft-versus-host to host-versus-graft clonal ratios ran high in patients with graft-donor T cell macrochimerism.

Comments on this clone: The antigen remains unidentified.

The data were produced by immunoSEQ multiplex PCR, yet TCRdb's version contains in-frame clones alone and is incomplete. The table includes tens of thousands of clones, just under 95% detected once. CDR1 is SEHNR, CDR2 FQNEAQ, per germline (reference sequence). Trimming removed 5 bases at V and 8 bases at J, with 12 bases between. This CDR3 spans 12 amino acids. The sequence was collected from a human patient who received an intestinal transplant, so some T cells may come from the graft donor. Sequencing was performed on PBMCs, taken about 790 days after a first intestinal transplant, on the day of a second. This chain uses TRBV7-9 with TRBJ1-2; D remains unclear. This chain's CDR3 is CASSPSWEGYTF. The CDR3 DNA sequence: TGTGCCAGCAGCCCCTCGTGGGAAGGCTACACCTTC. Full variable domain (rest looked up from reference TRBV7-9 and TRBJ1-2): DTGVSQNPRHKITKRGQNVTFRCDPISEHNRLYWYRQTLGQGPEFLTYFQNEAQLEKSRLLSDRFSAERPKGSFSTLEIQRTEQGDSAMYLCASSPSWEGYTFGSGTRLTVV.